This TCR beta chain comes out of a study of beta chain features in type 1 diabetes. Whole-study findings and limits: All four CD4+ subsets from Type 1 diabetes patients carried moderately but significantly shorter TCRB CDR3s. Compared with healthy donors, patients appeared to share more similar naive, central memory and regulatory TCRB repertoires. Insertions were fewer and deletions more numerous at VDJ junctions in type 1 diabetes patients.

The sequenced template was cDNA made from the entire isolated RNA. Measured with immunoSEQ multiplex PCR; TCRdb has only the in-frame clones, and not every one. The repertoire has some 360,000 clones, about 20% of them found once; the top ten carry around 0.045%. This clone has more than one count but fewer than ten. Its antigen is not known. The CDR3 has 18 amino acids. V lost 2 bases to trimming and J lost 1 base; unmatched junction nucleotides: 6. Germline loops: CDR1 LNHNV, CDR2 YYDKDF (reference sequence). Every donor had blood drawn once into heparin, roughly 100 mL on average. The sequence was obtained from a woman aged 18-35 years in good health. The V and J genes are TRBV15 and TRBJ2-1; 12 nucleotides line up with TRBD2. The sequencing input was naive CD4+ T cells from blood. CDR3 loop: CATSRIRLAGVSYNEQFF. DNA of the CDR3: TGTGCCACCAGCAGAATCCGACTAGCGGGAGTTTCCTACAATGAGCAGTTCTTC.